The 6 T cell receptor beta chains presented below share a single source sample, sequenced in a study of T cells in Graves' hyperthyroidism and ophthalmopathy. There were TCR beta CDR3 regions amplified from RNA transcripts. HTBI primers were used for first-round RT-PCR of the TCR CDR3. TCRdb called the multiplex PCR reads again in MiXCR, with one record for every CDR3 protein. Among roughly 420,000 distinct CDR3 sequences listed, roughly 13% were seen once. The material sequenced was blood. These receptors came from a woman under 30 with Graves' hyperthyroidism.

This clonotype has at least ten counts. The J gene is TRBJ1-1, the V gene TRBV6-5; D is uncertain. This CDR3 has 13 amino acids. Between the trimmed V and J ends, which lost 0 bases and 4 bases, there was a span of 6 bases. Germline V gene data show CDR1 as MNHEY and CDR2 as SVGAGI. The CDR3 DNA reads as TGTGCCAGCAGTTACTCGCGTGGCACTGAAGCTTTCTTT. It encodes CASSYSRGTEAFF.

This rearrangement joins TRBV28 to TRBJ2-3, with 13 positions matching TRBD2. The V and J ends lost 7 bases and 1 base, in that order; junction bases with no gene match: 14. Germline CDR1 MDHEN, CDR2 SYDVKM. The CDR3 has 19 amino acids. CDR3: CASNTILAGGPTGTDTQYF. CDR3 bases: TGTGCCAGCAACACTATACTAGCGGGAGGGCCCACTGGCACAGATACGCAGTATTTT.

The rearrangement uses TRBV19 and TRBJ2-1; tentatively, D is TRBD2 (6 bases). CDR3 length equals 20 residues. Germline CDR1 reads LNHDA; CDR2 reads SQIVND (reference sequence). Between the trimmed V and J ends, which lost 3 bases and 7 bases, there was a span of 31 bases. CDR3 residues: CASSMRRSPDYPFGQNEQFF. CDR3 coding DNA: TGTGCCAGTAGTATGAGGCGGTCGCCGGACTACCCGTTCGGCCAAAATGAGCAGTTCTTC.

V usage is TRBV18 and J usage is TRBJ2-2; TRBD2 might be the D (6 bases). The length of the CDR3 is 17 residues. The V end lost 3 bases, the J end lost 4 bases, and 18 bases lay between the germline ends. CDR1 is KGHSH, CDR2 LQKENI, per germline. The CDR3, as DNA: TGTGCCAGCTCACCCCGTAGGATAGCGGCCGTCACCGGGGAGCTGTTTTTT. Amino acids: CASSPRRIAAVTGELFF.

Ten or more counts support this clonotype. The chain employs TRBV29-1 and TRBJ2-7; TRBD2 matches 9 bases. Germline CDR1 is SQVTM and CDR2 is ANQGSEA. Losses at the gene ends were 6 bases for V and 4 bases for J; bases not matched to a gene: 13. This CDR3 is 15 amino acids long. CDR3 in amino acids: CSVRRPGLADYEQYF. The CDR3 DNA sequence: TGCAGCGTCCGCCGCCCGGGACTAGCTGATTACGAGCAGTACTTC.

The chain is built from TRBV9 and TRBJ2-3, with D unresolved. CDR1 and CDR2 from the germline V gene are SGDLS and YYNGEE. Trimming pared 3 bases from V and 0 bases from J, leaving 11 bases between. CDR3 length: 15 amino acids. The CDR3 coding sequence is TGTGCCAGCAGCGACCATCCCATTAGCACAGATACGCAGTATTTT. This gives the protein CASSDHPISTDTQYF.